The 22 T cell receptor beta chains listed next were all sequenced from one sample in a study of blood T cell repertoires in COVID-19. Produced via immunoSEQ multiplex PCR; TCRdb's table is partial and in-frame only. This table has under 350,000 clones, 65% to 90% appearing once. The sequenced material came from PBMCs or T cells enriched from blood (not recorded which). These TCRs come from a woman between 35 and 50 years old with acute COVID-19.

The chain employs TRBV7-9 and TRBJ1-5; TRBD1 aligns across 9 bases. Losses at the gene ends were 4 bases for V and 2 bases for J; bases not matched to a gene: 6. CDR3 size: 16 residues. The germline gives CDR1 SEHNR, CDR2 FQNEAQ (reference sequence). This chain's CDR3 is CASSSTGGQGNQPQHF. CDR3 coding DNA: TGTGCCAGCAGCTCCACAGGGGGCCAAGGCAATCAGCCCCAGCATTTT.

The chain uses TRBV5-6 and TRBJ2-1, with no clear D. With 0 bases removed from V and 2 bases from J, the gap between germline ends came to 3 bases. The CDR3 consists of 13 residues. CDR1 and CDR2 (germline): SGHDT, YYEEEE. CDR3 DNA sequence: TGTGCCAGCAGCTTGGACACCTACAATGAGCAGTTCTTC. Its protein product is CASSLDTYNEQFF. The full variable domain, rest sourced from reference TRBV5-6 and TRBJ2-1, is DAGVTQSPTHLIKTRGQQVTLRCSPKSGHDTVSWYQQALGQGPQFIFQYYEEEERQRGNFPDRFSGHQFPNYSSELNVNALLLGDSALYLCASSLDTYNEQFFGPGTRLTVL.

This chain links TRBV7-9 with TRBJ1-1; D is possibly TRBD1 (5 bases). V lost 2 bases and J lost 6, with 10 bases in between. Germline V CDR1 and CDR2: SEHNR, FQNEAQ (reference sequence). The CDR3 sequence is 13 residues long. The CDR3 loop reads CASSLYQGPEAFF. Written as DNA, the CDR3 is TGTGCCAGCAGCTTATATCAGGGCCCTGAAGCTTTCTTT.

This clone was detected once. The chain carries TRBV11-1 and TRBJ2-2, with D maybe TRBD1 (5 bases). This CDR3 has 15 residues. CDR1 is SGHAT and CDR2 is FQDESV in the germline V gene (reference sequence). Between the trimmed V and J ends, which lost 4 bases and 7 bases, there was a span of 16 bases. In DNA form, the CDR3 reads TGTGCCAGCAGCTCAAAAGACAGATTTAACGGGGAGCTGTTTTTT. This codes for CASSSKDRFNGELFF.

This chain connects TRBV7-8 to TRBJ1-5, with 7 bases fitting TRBD1. CDR1 and CDR2 from the germline V gene are SGHVS and FQNEAQ. The CDR3 sequence is 20 residues long. The trim removed 0 bases at V and 0 bases at J, leaving 14 bases unmatched. The CDR3 sequence is CASSLAGLTGNSYSNQPQHF. CDR3 in DNA: TGTGCCAGCAGCTTAGCCGGACTGACAGGGAACAGCTATAGCAATCAGCCCCAGCATTTT.

This chain connects TRBV6-5 to TRBJ2-7; TRBD2 matches 11 bases. V lost 6 bases and J lost 3; bases outside the gene matches: 4. Germline V gene data show CDR1 as MNHEY and CDR2 as SVGAGI. The CDR3 length is 14 residues. CDR3 sequence reads: CASRGTSGFYEQYF. In nucleotides, the CDR3 is TGTGCCAGCAGGGGGACTAGCGGTTTCTACGAGCAGTACTTC.

This sequence joins TRBV7-7 and TRBJ2-6, with 9 nucleotides matching TRBD1. J lost 2 bases, V lost 5 bases, and 4 bases had no gene match. The CDR3 has 16 residues. From germline, CDR1 is SSHAT and CDR2 FNYEAQ (reference sequence). CDR3: CASSPGQGTGANVLTF. CDR3 bases: TGTGCCAGCAGCCCAGGACAGGGGACTGGGGCCAACGTCCTGACTTTC.

The chain carries TRBV29-1 and TRBJ2-4; 13 bases are a match to TRBD2. Germline V CDR1 and CDR2: SQVTM, ANQGSEA. V shed 8 bases, J shed 0 bases, and the junction held 13 bases outside the gene matches. The CDR3 length is 18 residues. CDR3 region: CSYRETSGGFLAKNIQYF. CDR3 DNA sequence: TGCAGCTACCGGGAGACTAGCGGGGGGTTCCTAGCCAAAAACATTCAGTACTTC.

This clone is a singleton in its sample. J is TRBJ1-2 and V is TRBV6-5; D is possibly TRBD1 (6 bases). Trimming took 8 bases from V and 5 from J, leaving 21 bases between them. The CDR3 covers 15 residues. CDR1 is MNHEY, CDR2 SVGAGI, per germline. The CDR3 region is CASRHPRGGRYGYTF. DNA for the CDR3: TGTGCCAGCCGCCATCCCAGGGGCGGACGGTATGGCTACACCTTC.

The gene calls are TRBV4-3 and TRBJ2-4; 9 bases are shared with TRBD1. Per germline, CDR1 LGHNA and CDR2 YSLEER. V lost 3 bases and J lost 4; bases outside the gene matches: 4. The CDR3 loop spans 15 amino acids. The CDR3: CASSQPGTGKNIQYF. CDR3 bases: TGCGCCAGCAGCCAGCCCGGGACAGGGAAAAACATTCAGTACTTC.

This CDR3 is CASRAPTGGLSTGELFF. CDR3 sequence (DNA): TGTGCCAGTAGAGCCCCGACAGGGGGCTTGAGCACCGGGGAGCTGTTTTTT. This chain connects TRBV19 to TRBJ2-2; 10 bases line up with TRBD1. The junction had 11 bases not matched to a gene; V was cut back by 6 bases and J by 4 bases. Per germline, CDR1 LNHDA and CDR2 SQIVND (reference sequence). The CDR3 sequence is 17 residues long.

This chain joins TRBV7-9 and TRBJ1-2, with 7 bases identical to TRBD1. Germline V gene lookup returns CDR1 SEHNR and CDR2 FQNEAQ (reference sequence). The CDR3 runs to 15 residues. The J segment lost 4 bases and the V segment lost 3 bases, leaving 8 bases of the junction unmatched. CDR3 sequence (DNA): TGTGCCAGCAGCTTTAGCGGGACAGCCACCTATGGCTACACCTTC. This encodes CASSFSGTATYGYTF.

This clone was seen a few times. The chain has TRBV5-4 and TRBJ2-5; 10 bases agree with TRBD1. There are 15 residues in the CDR3. Losses at the gene ends were 4 bases for V and 2 bases for J; bases not matched to a gene: 5. Germline V gives CDR1 SGHNT, CDR2 YYREEE (reference sequence). CDR3 sequence: CASSNPGQGQETQYF. The CDR3 DNA reads TGTGCCAGCAGCAATCCGGGACAGGGGCAAGAGACCCAGTACTTC.

This clone was observed a few times. The gene calls are TRBV27 and TRBJ1-6, with 8 bases matching TRBD1. Germline values: CDR1 MNHEY, CDR2 SMNVEV (reference sequence). The length of the CDR3 is 16 residues. Trimming at V came to 4 bases and at J to 7 bases, leaving 9 bases not matched to a gene. CDR3 DNA sequence: TGTGCCAGCAGTTCCTCTAGGACAGGGTCCAATTCACCCCTCCACTTT. Protein sequence: CASSSSRTGSNSPLHF.

CDR3 bases: TGTGCCAGCTCGTCCGGGACTAGCGGGAGCTACGAGCAGTACTTC. As protein: CASSSGTSGSYEQYF. The J gene is TRBJ2-7, the V gene TRBV18; 14 bases line up with TRBD2. The CDR3 extends over 15 amino acids. J lost 3 bases, V lost 6 bases, and 4 bases had no gene match. CDR1 is KGHSH and CDR2 is LQKENI in the germline V gene.

This chain joins TRBV27 and TRBJ2-2, with 16 bases aligning to TRBD2. Germline V lookup: CDR1 MNHEY, CDR2 SMNVEV (reference sequence). The CDR3 spans 19 residues. Losses at the gene ends were 4 bases for V and 7 bases for J; bases not matched to a gene: 12. The CDR3 DNA follows: TGTGCCAGCAGTTCCCCGCCGGGACTAGCGGGGGGGCAGGGCGGGGAGCTGTTTTTT. It specifies CASSSPPGLAGGQGGELFF.

A word on this clone: Other nucleotide sequences in the sample specify the same CDR3. The chain links TRBV9 to TRBJ1-4, with D perhaps matching TRBD1 (5 bases). Trimming removed 0 bases from V and 3 bases from J, with 6 bases in between. The length of the CDR3 is 14 residues. The germline V gene has CDR1 SGDLS and CDR2 YYNGEE. The CDR3 loop is CASSVGGPNEKLFF. The DNA of the CDR3 is TGTGCCAGCAGCGTAGGGGGCCCTAATGAAAAACTGTTTTTT.

The CDR3 spells CASTKTWWTGELFF. The DNA of the CDR3 is TGTGCCAGCACAAAAACTTGGTGGACCGGGGAGCTGTTTTTT. The chain uses TRBV28 and TRBJ2-2; D is unclear. V lost 7 bases and J lost 5, with 14 bases in between. Germline CDR1 MDHEN, CDR2 SYDVKM. This CDR3 has 14 residues.

V and J are TRBV5-4 and TRBJ1-3; D is perhaps TRBD1 (5 bases). Germline assignment: CDR1 SGHNT and CDR2 YYREEE (reference sequence). The CDR3 is 16 amino acids. The germline V and J ends were trimmed by 0 bases and 0 bases, with 10 bases remaining between them. CDR3 protein: CASSLDFTGSGNTIYF. In DNA form, the CDR3 reads TGTGCCAGCAGCTTGGATTTCACAGGCTCTGGAAACACCATATATTTT. The entire variable domain, with the rest obtained from reference TRBV5-4 and TRBJ1-3, is as follows: ETGVTQSPTHLIKTRGQQVTLRCSSQSGHNTVSWYQQALGQGPQFIFQYYREEENGRGNFPPRFSGLQFPNYSSELNVNALELDDSALYLCASSLDFTGSGNTIYFGEGSWLTVV.

The chain joins TRBV14 to TRBJ1-4; 8 nucleotides agree with TRBD1. Germline V gene sequence: CDR1 SGHDN, CDR2 FVKESK. This CDR3 has 16 amino acids. The trim removed 4 bases at V and 5 bases at J, leaving 9 bases unmatched. As DNA, the CDR3 is TGTGCCAGCAGCCCACACAGGGGGATGGGAAATGAAAAACTGTTTTTT. Its protein product is CASSPHRGMGNEKLFF. The full variable domain, completed using reference TRBV14 and TRBJ1-4, is EAGVTQFPSHSVIEKGQTVTLRCDPISGHDNLYWYRRVMGKEIKFLLHFVKESKQDESGMPNNRFLAERTGGTYSTLKVQPAELEDSGVYFCASSPHRGMGNEKLFFGSGTQLSVL.

This clone has just one count. The V call is TRBV27, the J call TRBJ2-5, with D uncertain. The CDR3 runs 14 residues. Trimming took off 4 bases at V and 4 bases at J, with 13 bases between the two ends. CDR1 is MNHEY and CDR2 is SMNVEV in the germline V gene (reference sequence). The CDR3 bases are TGTGCCAGCAGTTCCACCTCCAAGCTAGAGACCCAGTACTTC. Translated, it gives CASSSTSKLETQYF.

The V and J genes are TRBV21-1 and TRBJ2-2; TRBD2, the table's D call, lacks a check against the DNA. TRBV21-1 is classified as a pseudogene. The CDR3 totals 14 residues. The CDR3 DNA sequence: TGTGCCAGCAGCAACACCGGGGGCACCGGGGAGCTGTTTTTT. This sequence encodes CASSNTGGTGELFF.